Each of the 13 T cell receptor beta chains below was sequenced from the same sample in a study of blood T cell repertoires in COVID-19. TCRdb's copy holds only in-frame clones and misses some; the assay was immunoSEQ multiplex PCR. Here the sample spans about 41,000 clones, roughly nine tenths being singletons. Input material: peripheral blood. The receptors shown here come from a man between 60 and 75 years old with acute or convalescent COVID-19.

The CDR3 is CASSAEAGVLNTEAFF. The CDR3, as DNA: TGTGCCAGTAGTGCAGAGGCAGGGGTATTGAACACTGAAGCTTTCTTT. The J gene is TRBJ1-1, the V gene TRBV19, with D possibly TRBD1 on 6 matching bases. Germline values: CDR1 LNHDA, CDR2 SQIVND (reference sequence). The CDR3 runs 16 residues. The ends were cut back, 5 bases at V and 0 bases at J, with 16 bases in the middle.

The chain recombines TRBV28 with TRBJ2-5; 11 nucleotides agree with TRBD2. V was clipped by 5 bases and J by 4 bases; unmatched bases: 6. This CDR3 spans 15 amino acids. Germline V CDR1 and CDR2: MDHEN, SYDVKM. The CDR3 DNA is TGTGCCAGCAGTGCTAGACTAGCGGGAACAGAGACCCAGTACTTC. Translating it yields CASSARLAGTETQYF.

The chain combines TRBV2 with TRBJ1-2, with TRBD1 identical over 9 bases. V was clipped by 6 bases and J by 2 bases; unmatched bases: 4. The CDR3 consists of 14 residues. Per the germline V gene, CDR1 is SNHLY and CDR2 is FYNNEI. Here the CDR3 DNA reads TGTGCCAGCAGCACCGGGACAGGGAACTATGGCTACACCTTC. It specifies CASSTGTGNYGYTF.

The rearrangement joins TRBV19 to TRBJ2-4, with 8 bases matching TRBD1. The CDR3 is made up of 17 amino acids. The germline gives CDR1 LNHDA, CDR2 SQIVND (reference sequence). J lost 5 bases, V lost 1 base, and 10 bases had no gene match. The CDR3 nucleotides read TGTGCCAGTAGTATAGGCCTCGTCGGACAGGGTGAAAACATTCAGTACTTC. Translation: CASSIGLVGQGENIQYF.

This chain uses TRBV27 with TRBJ1-2, with D possibly matching TRBD1 (5 bases). CDR1 is MNHEY, CDR2 SMNVEV, per germline (reference sequence). The CDR3 is 13 residues long. V was shortened by 6 bases and J by 5 bases, with 13 bases between the two germline ends. The CDR3: CASRRDRGYGYTF. The DNA for the CDR3 is TGTGCCAGCAGACGAGACCGGGGGTATGGCTACACCTTC.

V usage is TRBV18 and J usage is TRBJ2-3, with 8 bases that match TRBD2. V was clipped by 3 bases and J by 5 bases; unmatched bases: 10. The germline gives CDR1 KGHSH, CDR2 LQKENI. The CDR3 runs 16 residues. The CDR3 region has the DNA TGTGCCAGCTCACCGACCGGGACTAGGGGGTTAGATACGCAGTATTTT. Its translation: CASSPTGTRGLDTQYF.

V and J are TRBV25-1 and TRBJ2-3; TRBD1 matches 8 bases. The CDR3 is made up of 15 amino acids. V gave up 3 bases and J gave up 3 bases; unmatched junction bases: 5. Germline CDR1 is MGHDK and CDR2 is SYGVNS. DNA of the CDR3: TGTGCCAGCAGTGACCGGACAGGGTGGACAGATACGCAGTATTTT. It is translated as CASSDRTGWTDTQYF.

The chain links TRBV9 to TRBJ1-1; 7 nucleotides align to TRBD1. The junction had 7 bases not matched to a gene; V was cut back by 3 bases and J by 5 bases. CDR1 is SGDLS and CDR2 is YYNGEE in the germline V gene. The CDR3 has 14 amino acids. The CDR3 DNA reads as TGTGCCAGCAGCGCCTCCGGGACAGCTACTGAAGCTTTCTTT. The encoded protein is CASSASGTATEAFF.

The gene calls are TRBV7-8 and TRBJ1-5; D call uncertain. Germline lookup yields CDR1 SGHVS and CDR2 FQNEAQ. This CDR3 spans 13 amino acids. V gave up 4 bases and J gave up 0 bases, with 4 bases separating them. CDR3 sequence (DNA): TGTGCCAGCAGCTCAAATAGCAATCAGCCCCAGCATTTT. Protein product: CASSSNSNQPQHF.

CDR3 in DNA: TGTGCCAGCAGTTCTACAGGGGGCATTGAAGCTTTCTTT. This gives the protein CASSSTGGIEAFF. The chain is built from TRBV13 and TRBJ1-1, with 9 positions matching TRBD1. Germline V gives CDR1 PRHDT, CDR2 FYEKMQ (reference sequence). V was clipped by 6 bases and J by 7 bases; unmatched bases: 6. This CDR3 is 13 amino acids long.

This chain joins TRBV6-5 and TRBJ1-1; possibly TRBD1 for D (5 bases). The CDR3 has 15 amino acids. The V gene lost 3 bases and the J gene lost 4 bases, with 15 bases spanning the gap. Germline lookup yields CDR1 MNHEY and CDR2 SVGAGI. DNA of the CDR3: TGTGCCAGCAGTTATGGATGGGGGAGGAGCACTGAAGCTTTCTTT. As protein: CASSYGWGRSTEAFF.

The V and J genes are TRBV30 and TRBJ1-5; TRBD1 is a possible D gene (5 bases). Deletions cut 3 bases from V and 6 bases from J, with 15 bases between. CDR3 size: 14 residues. Germline values: CDR1 GTSNPN, CDR2 SVGIG (reference sequence). The CDR3 sequence is CAWSAGGGTQPQHF. CDR3 coding DNA: TGTGCCTGGAGCGCCGGCGGGGGGACTCAGCCCCAGCATTTT.

The chain uses TRBV6-2 or TRBV6-3 and TRBJ2-7; 7 bases are shared with TRBD1. CDR3 size: 14 residues. The V and J ends lost 2 bases and 2 bases, in that order; junction bases with no gene match: 3. The germline CDR1 and CDR2 sequences are MNHEY and SVGEGT. The CDR3 nucleotides are TGTGCCAGCAGTTACAAGGGGGCGGCCTACGAGCAGTACTTC. As protein: CASSYKGAAYEQYF.